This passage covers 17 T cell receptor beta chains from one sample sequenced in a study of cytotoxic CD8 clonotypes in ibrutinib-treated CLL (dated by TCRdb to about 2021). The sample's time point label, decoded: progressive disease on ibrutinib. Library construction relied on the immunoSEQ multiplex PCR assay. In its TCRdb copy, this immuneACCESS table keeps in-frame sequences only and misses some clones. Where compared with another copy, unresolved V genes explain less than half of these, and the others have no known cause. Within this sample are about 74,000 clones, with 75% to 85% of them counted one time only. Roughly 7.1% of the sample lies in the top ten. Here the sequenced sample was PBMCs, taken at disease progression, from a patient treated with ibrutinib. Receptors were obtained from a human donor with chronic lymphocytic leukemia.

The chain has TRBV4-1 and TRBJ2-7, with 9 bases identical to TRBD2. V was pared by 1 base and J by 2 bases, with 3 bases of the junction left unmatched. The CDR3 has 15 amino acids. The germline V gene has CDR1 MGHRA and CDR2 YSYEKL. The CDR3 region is CASSQGAGGTYEQYF. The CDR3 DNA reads TGCGCCAGCAGCCAAGGAGCGGGGGGTACCTACGAGCAGTACTTC.

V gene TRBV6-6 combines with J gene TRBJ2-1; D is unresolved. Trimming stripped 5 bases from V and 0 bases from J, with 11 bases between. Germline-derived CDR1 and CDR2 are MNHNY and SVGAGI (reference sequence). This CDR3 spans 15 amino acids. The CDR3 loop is CASSRPQSSYNEQFF. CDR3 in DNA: TGTGCCAGCAGTCGCCCTCAGAGCTCCTACAATGAGCAGTTCTTC.

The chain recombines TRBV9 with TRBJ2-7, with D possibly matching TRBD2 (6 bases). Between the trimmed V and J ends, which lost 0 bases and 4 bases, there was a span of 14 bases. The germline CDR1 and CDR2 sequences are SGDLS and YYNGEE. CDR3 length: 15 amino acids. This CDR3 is CASSVGSGGHYEQYF. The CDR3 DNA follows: TGTGCCAGCAGCGTAGGTTCAGGAGGGCATTACGAGCAGTACTTC. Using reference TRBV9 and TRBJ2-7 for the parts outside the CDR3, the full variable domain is DSGVTQTPKHLITATGQRVTLRCSPRSGDLSVYWYQQSLDQGLQFLIQYYNGEERAKGNILERFSAQQFPDLHSELNLSSLELGDSALYFCASSVGSGGHYEQYFGPGTRLTVT.

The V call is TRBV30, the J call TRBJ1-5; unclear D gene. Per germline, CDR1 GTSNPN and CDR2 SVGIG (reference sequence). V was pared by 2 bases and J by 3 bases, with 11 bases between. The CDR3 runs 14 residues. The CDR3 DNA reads TGTGCCTGGAGTTTCGGGAGGGCCAATCAGCCCCAGCATTTT. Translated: CAWSFGRANQPQHF. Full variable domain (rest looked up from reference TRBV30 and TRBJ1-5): SQTIHQWPATLVQPVGSPLSLECTVEGTSNPNLYWYRQAAGRGLQLLFYSVGIGQISSEVPQNLSASRPQDRQFILSSKKLLLSDSGFYLCAWSFGRANQPQHFGDGTRLSIL.

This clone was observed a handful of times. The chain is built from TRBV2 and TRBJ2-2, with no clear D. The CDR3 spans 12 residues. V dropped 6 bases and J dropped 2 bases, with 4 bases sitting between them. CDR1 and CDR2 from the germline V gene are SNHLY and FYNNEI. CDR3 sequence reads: CASSTNTGELFF. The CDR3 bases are TGTGCCAGCAGCACTAACACCGGGGAGCTGTTTTTT.

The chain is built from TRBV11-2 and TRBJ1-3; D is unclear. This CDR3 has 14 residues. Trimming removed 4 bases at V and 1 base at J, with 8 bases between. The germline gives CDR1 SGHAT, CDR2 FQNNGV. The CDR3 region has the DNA TGTGCCAGCAGCTCCGCAGGTTCTGGAAACACCATATATTTT. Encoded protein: CASSSAGSGNTIYF.

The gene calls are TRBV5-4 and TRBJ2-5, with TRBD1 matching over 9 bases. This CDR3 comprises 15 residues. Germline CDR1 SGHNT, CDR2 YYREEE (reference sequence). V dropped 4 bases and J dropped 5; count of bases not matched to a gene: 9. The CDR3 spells CASSQGGQGRETQYF. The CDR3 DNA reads TGTGCCAGCAGCCAGGGGGGACAGGGTAGGGAGACCCAGTACTTC.

Here the CDR3 DNA reads TGTGCCACCAGCAGGGGGGGGTCAAGATACAATGAGCAGTTCTTC. This encodes CATSRGGSRYNEQFF. The rearrangement links TRBV15 to TRBJ2-1; 7 bases agree with TRBD2. V lost 3 bases to trimming and J lost 4 bases; unmatched junction nucleotides: 6. Germline CDR1 and CDR2: LNHNV and YYDKDF (reference sequence). CDR3 length: 15 residues.

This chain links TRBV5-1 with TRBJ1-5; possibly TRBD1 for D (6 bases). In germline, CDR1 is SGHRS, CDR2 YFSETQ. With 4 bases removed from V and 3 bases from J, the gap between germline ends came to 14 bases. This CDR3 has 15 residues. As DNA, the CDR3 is TGCGCCAGCAGCGAAGAAGGGGACATCAATCAGCCCCAGCATTTT. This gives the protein CASSEEGDINQPQHF.

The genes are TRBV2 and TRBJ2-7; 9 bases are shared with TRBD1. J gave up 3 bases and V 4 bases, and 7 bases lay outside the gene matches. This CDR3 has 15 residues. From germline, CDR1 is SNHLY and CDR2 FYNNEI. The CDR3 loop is CASSATGTGYYEQYF. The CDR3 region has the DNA TGTGCCAGCAGTGCGACCGGGACAGGGTACTACGAGCAGTACTTC. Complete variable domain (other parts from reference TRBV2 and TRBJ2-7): EPEVTQTPSHQVTQMGQEVILRCVPISNHLYFYWYRQILGQKVEFLVSFYNNEISEKSEIFDDQFSVERPDGSNFTLKIRSTKLEDSAMYFCASSATGTGYYEQYFGPGTRLTVT.

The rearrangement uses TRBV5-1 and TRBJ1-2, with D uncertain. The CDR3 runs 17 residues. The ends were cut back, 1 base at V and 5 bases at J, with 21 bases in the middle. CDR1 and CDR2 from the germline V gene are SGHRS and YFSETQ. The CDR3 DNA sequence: TGCGCCAGCAGCTTGCGAATCGGGCAGTATACTATTTATGGCTACACCTTC. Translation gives CASSLRIGQYTIYGYTF.

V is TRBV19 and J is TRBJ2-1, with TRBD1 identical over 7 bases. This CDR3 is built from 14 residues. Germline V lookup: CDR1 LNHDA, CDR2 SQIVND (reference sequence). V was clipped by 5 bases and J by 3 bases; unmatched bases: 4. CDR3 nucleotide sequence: TGTGCCAGTAGTGCGGACAGGTTCTACAATGAGCAGTTCTTC. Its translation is CASSADRFYNEQFF.

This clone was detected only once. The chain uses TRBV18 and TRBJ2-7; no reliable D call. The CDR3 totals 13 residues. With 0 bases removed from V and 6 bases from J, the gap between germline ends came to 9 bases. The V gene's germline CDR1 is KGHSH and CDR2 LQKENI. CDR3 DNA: TGTGCCAGCTCACCACCGTCCTGGGGCGAGCAGTACTTC. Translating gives CASSPPSWGEQYF.

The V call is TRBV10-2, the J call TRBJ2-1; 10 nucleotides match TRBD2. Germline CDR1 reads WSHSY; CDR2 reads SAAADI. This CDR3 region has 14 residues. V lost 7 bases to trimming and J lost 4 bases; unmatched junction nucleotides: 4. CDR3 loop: CASKELAGYNEQFF. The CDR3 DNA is TGCGCCAGCAAGGAACTAGCGGGGTACAATGAGCAGTTCTTC.

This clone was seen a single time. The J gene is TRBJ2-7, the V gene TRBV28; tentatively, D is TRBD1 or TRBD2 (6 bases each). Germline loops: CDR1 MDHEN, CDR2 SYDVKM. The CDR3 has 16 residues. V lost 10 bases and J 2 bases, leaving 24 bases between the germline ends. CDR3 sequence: CATKPEGGLGTYEQYF. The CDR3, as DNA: TGTGCCACCAAACCCGAAGGGGGGCTGGGCACCTACGAGCAGTACTTC.

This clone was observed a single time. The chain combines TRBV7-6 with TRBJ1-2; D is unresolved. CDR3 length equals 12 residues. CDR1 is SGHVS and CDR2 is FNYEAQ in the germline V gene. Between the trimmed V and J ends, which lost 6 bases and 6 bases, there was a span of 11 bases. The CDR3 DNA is TGTGCCAGCAGGCTTGTCCTGGATGGCTACACCTTC. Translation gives CASRLVLDGYTF.

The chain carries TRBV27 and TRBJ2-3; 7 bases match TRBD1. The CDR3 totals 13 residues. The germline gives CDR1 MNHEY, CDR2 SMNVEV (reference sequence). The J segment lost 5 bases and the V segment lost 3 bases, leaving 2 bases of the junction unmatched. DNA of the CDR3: TGTGCCAGCAGTTTCAGACAGGGAGATACGCAGTATTTT. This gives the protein CASSFRQGDTQYF.